The rows below give T cell receptor beta chains drawn from one sample of a study of cytomegalovirus exposure and HLA in healthy donors. Measured with immunoSEQ multiplex PCR; TCRdb has only the in-frame clones, and not every one. The sample includes about 50,000 clones, 93% of them seen just once. The source material was PBMCs. Source of these receptors: a woman between 18 and 30 years old in good health and CMV-seropositive. Each CDR3 is given with its conserved first and last residue. A D gene is named only where the DNA matches it firmly. Expanded clones are given a class, and other clones once, few, many or no size at all.

DNA: TGTGCCAGCAGCTTAAAAACTAGCGGCCAAGAGACCCAGTACTTC; CDR3: CASSLKTSGQETQYF; size: NA; D: TRBD2; J: TRBJ2-5; V: TRBV7-7
DNA: TGCGCCAGCAGCCAAGGACAGGGACCGTCCTACGAGCAGTACTTC; CDR3: CASSQGQGPSYEQYF; size: NA; D: TRBD1; J: TRBJ2-7; V: TRBV4-1
DNA: TGTGCCAGCAGCTTGGGAGGTGGAGGGGGGGCGAAGGCAGATACGCAGTATTTT; CDR3: CASSLGGGGGAKADTQYF; size: NA; D: NA; J: TRBJ2-3; V: TRBV7-2
DNA: TGTGCCAGCAGTCCAGGACAGGTCGCTTTCGGCTACGAGCAGTACTTC; CDR3: CASSPGQVAFGYEQYF; size: NA; D: TRBD1; J: TRBJ2-7; V: TRBV27
DNA: TGTGCCAGCAGTTCTTACCCAGAGGACTTCTCCTATGGCTACACCTTC; CDR3: CASSSYPEDFSYGYTF; size: once; D: NA; J: TRBJ1-2; V: TRBV27
DNA: TGTGCCACCAGAGCGGGGGGGGACTATGGCTACACCTTC; CDR3: CATRAGGDYGYTF; size: NA; D: NA; J: TRBJ1-2; V: TRBV15
DNA: TGCAGCGCAGCGACAGGAGCGACAAATTCACCCCTCCACTTT; CDR3: CSAATGATNSPLHF; size: NA; D: NA; J: TRBJ1-6; V: TRBV29-1
DNA: TGCAGCGTAGAGGGACAGGGGTACACAGATACGCAGTATTTT; CDR3: CSVEGQGYTDTQYF; size: few; D: TRBD1; J: TRBJ2-3; V: TRBV29-1
DNA: TGTGCCAGCAGCTTGGATGGGGTGGGGGGCTCTGGAAACACCATATATTTT; CDR3: CASSLDGVGGSGNTIYF; size: NA; D: NA; J: TRBJ1-3; V: TRBV5-4
DNA: TGTGCCATCAGTGACCTCAATGGACAGGGAACCTACGAGCAGTACTTC; CDR3: CAISDLNGQGTYEQYF; size: NA; D: TRBD1; J: TRBJ2-7; V: TRBV10-3
DNA: TGTGCCAGCAGACCCGCGGGGCAAATTGCTAACTATGGCTACACCTTC; CDR3: CASRPAGQIANYGYTF; size: NA; D: NA; J: TRBJ1-2; V: TRBV27
DNA: TGTGCCAGCAGCGCGGCGGGCAATTCACCCCTCCACTTT; CDR3: CASSAAGNSPLHF; size: once; D: NA; J: TRBJ1-6; V: TRBV7-8
DNA: TGTGCCAGCAGCCGTGGGGGGGGGATTGAAGCTTTCTTT; CDR3: CASSRGGGIEAFF; size: NA; D: NA; J: TRBJ1-1; V: TRBV5-6
DNA: TGTGCCATCAGGGGCCGGAGGGGTCACGAGCAGTACTTC; CDR3: CAIRGRRGHEQYF; size: few; D: NA; J: TRBJ2-7; V: TRBV10-3
DNA: TGTGCCAGCAGCTCGGGACTCGGAGGTGGAAACACCATATATTTT; CDR3: CASSSGLGGGNTIYF; size: NA; D: NA; J: TRBJ1-3; V: TRBV9
DNA: TGTGCCAGCAAATATATGTCGAACACCGGGGAGCTGTTTTTT; CDR3: CASKYMSNTGELFF; size: NA; D: NA; J: TRBJ2-2; V: TRBV2
DNA: TGTGCCAGCGGACAGGGATCAAACTACGAGCAGTACTTC; CDR3: CASGQGSNYEQYF; size: NA; D: TRBD1; J: TRBJ2-7; V: TRBV28
DNA: TGTGCCTCCGGACAGGCAGGTAATGTGGCTGCGCAGTATTTT; CDR3: CASGQAGNVAAQYF; size: NA; D: TRBD1; J: TRBJ2-3; V: TRBV2
DNA: TGCGCCAGCAGCTTGGTAGCCAGAAACAATGAGCAGTTCTTC; CDR3: CASSLVARNNEQFF; size: NA; D: NA; J: TRBJ2-1; V: TRBV5-1
DNA: TGTGCCAGCAGCGCCGCAATACAGGGTTGCAACGAGCAGTACTTC; CDR3: CASSAAIQGCNEQYF; size: NA; D: NA; J: TRBJ2-7; V: TRBV7-9
DNA: TGTGCCAGCAGTGAAAGGGGGCGCAGCGAGACCCAGTACTTC; CDR3: CASSERGRSETQYF; size: NA; D: TRBD1; J: TRBJ2-5; V: TRBV2
DNA: TGTGCCACCAGCAGAGAACTAGCAGGCTATGGCTACACCTTC; CDR3: CATSRELAGYGYTF; size: NA; D: NA; J: TRBJ1-2; V: TRBV15
DNA: TGTGCCAGCTCTCCCACTGCCTCGATCACCGGGGAGCTGTTTTTT; CDR3: CASSPTASITGELFF; size: NA; D: NA; J: TRBJ2-2; V: TRBV18
DNA: TGCGCCAGCAGCACACAGGGTAATGAGCAGTTCTTC; CDR3: CASSTQGNEQFF; size: NA; D: NA; J: TRBJ2-1; V: TRBV5-1
DNA: TGCGCCAGCAGCCAAACGTCTAGCGGGGGAGGAGAGACCCAGTACTTC; CDR3: CASSQTSSGGGETQYF; size: NA; D: TRBD2; J: TRBJ2-5; V: TRBV4-3
DNA: TGTGCCAGCTCAGACAGGTTCACTGAAGCTTTCTTT; CDR3: CASSDRFTEAFF; size: NA; D: NA; J: TRBJ1-1; V: TRBV2
DNA: TGTGCCACCGGGGGTGAAGAGAACACTGAAGCTTTCTTT; CDR3: CATGGEENTEAFF; size: NA; D: NA; J: TRBJ1-1; V: TRBV7-9
DNA: TGCGCCAGCATGGTCCCTCCGGGACAGAACACTGAAGCTTTCTTT; CDR3: CASMVPPGQNTEAFF; size: NA; D: NA; J: TRBJ1-1; V: TRBV23-1
DNA: TGTGCCAGCTCACCACCTGGGACAGGTCTTGGCTACACCTTC; CDR3: CASSPPGTGLGYTF; size: few; D: TRBD1; J: TRBJ1-2; V: TRBV18
DNA: TGTGCCAGCAGGGGACAGGGAAGGAATGAAAAACTGTTTTTT; CDR3: CASRGQGRNEKLFF; size: NA; D: TRBD1; J: TRBJ1-4; V: TRBV28
DNA: TGTGCCAGTAGTAGCCCGGGAGAGGGGGAGACCCAGTACTTC; CDR3: CASSSPGEGETQYF; size: NA; D: NA; J: TRBJ2-5; V: TRBV19
DNA: TGTGCCAGCACCACAAATAGGGGACAGGGTAATTCACCCCTCCACTTT; CDR3: CASTTNRGQGNSPLHF; size: few; D: TRBD1; J: TRBJ1-6; V: TRBV2
DNA: TGTGCCAGCTTGGGCGCGGGGGGCACTGAAGCTTTCTTT; CDR3: CASLGAGGTEAFF; size: NA; D: NA; J: TRBJ1-1; V: TRBV2
DNA: TGTGCCAGTAGTATAATCGGGACAGGGGACTCCTACAATGAGCAGTTCTTC; CDR3: CASSIIGTGDSYNEQFF; size: NA; D: TRBD1; J: TRBJ2-1; V: TRBV19
DNA: TGTGCCAGCAGCTTAGTGGGGGGAGCGAGCACCGGGGAGCTGTTTTTT; CDR3: CASSLVGGASTGELFF; size: NA; D: NA; J: TRBJ2-2; V: TRBV11-2
DNA: TGTGCCAGTAGTTCTAGCGGGGGGCGCTACGAGCAGTACTTC; CDR3: CASSSSGGRYEQYF; size: NA; D: TRBD2; J: TRBJ2-7; V: TRBV19
DNA: TGTGCCAGCAGTTACTCTTTTTCTAGCGGGGGCTACGAGCAGTACTTC; CDR3: CASSYSFSSGGYEQYF; size: NA; D: TRBD2; J: TRBJ2-7; V: TRBV6-5
DNA: TGTGCCAGCAGTCAGGGGCTCGGGGAGCTGTTTTTT; CDR3: CASSQGLGELFF; size: NA; D: NA; J: TRBJ2-2; V: TRBV2
DNA: TGTGCCAGCAGTGAAGTGGACAGGGGCGATAGTGAGCAGTTCTTC; CDR3: CASSEVDRGDSEQFF; size: NA; D: TRBD1; J: TRBJ2-1; V: TRBV25-1
DNA: TGTGCCTGGAGTTCTAGACTTGGAGGCAATCAGCCCCAGCATTTT; CDR3: CAWSSRLGGNQPQHF; size: NA; D: NA; J: TRBJ1-5; V: TRBV30
DNA: TGTGCCAGCAGGATAGCGGGGGGGCTTGAGCAGTACTTC; CDR3: CASRIAGGLEQYF; size: few; D: TRBD2; J: TRBJ2-7; V: TRBV2
DNA: TGTGCCAGCAGCGACCCAAGGACAGGGAACCACGAGCAGTACTTC; CDR3: CASSDPRTGNHEQYF; size: once; D: TRBD1; J: TRBJ2-7; V: TRBV7-9
DNA: TGTGCCAGCAGCCTAAAGAACCGGGGTCAAGAGACCCAGTACTTC; CDR3: CASSLKNRGQETQYF; size: NA; D: NA; J: TRBJ2-5; V: TRBV7-2